The rows below give T cell receptor beta chains drawn from one sample of a study of response to subunit inactivated influenza vaccine. MiXCR was run by TCRdb on the RT-PCR reads, yielding one entry per CDR3 protein. The data show more than 700,000 distinct CDR3 sequences, with around 20% seen just once and roughly a tenth held by the top ten. This material consisted of PBMCs from blood, taken 5 to 6 days after vaccination. The receptor source for this set is a man in his fifties who received an inactivated influenza vaccine. Both conserved end residues are part of each CDR3. Fields, in order: V gene, CDR3 protein.

TRBV14	CASSQGRLDTQYF
TRBV14	CASSQGAWGWIGAFF
TRBV3-1	CASSPQGYSTEAFF
TRBV5-1	CASSWQGMDEQYF
TRBV7-9	CASSLGALYEQYF
TRBV5-1	CASSSGSGYGYTF
TRBV7-2	CASSAQGGPSVADTQYF
TRBV27	CASSLSPQGSGVTYEQYF
TRBV6-1	CASSEAGEGYQPQHF
TRBV29-1	CSVTPRAANTEAFF
TRBV11-2	CASSLIVTEQFF
TRBV4-2	CASSPGGSVEQFF
TRBV27	CASSLSRGRVNTGELFF
TRBV20-1	CSARDHAYEQYF
TRBV6-5	CASSYSKGANTGELFF
TRBV4-3	CASSQDSGRYEELFF
TRBV12-3/TRBV12-4	CASSWAGTGELFF
TRBV7-9	CASSLGGRGTAYNEQFF
TRBV20-1	CSARGLAGVTETQYF
TRBV7-8	CASSLRDRPSTDTQYF
TRBV12-3/TRBV12-4	CASSSFNGRLLFF
TRBV4-1	CASSQEPGLRNEQYF
TRBV7-6	CASSLREIYNEQFF
TRBV12-3/TRBV12-4	CASSMRQGDHNEQFF
TRBV4-3	CASSQEGLREDTDTQYF
TRBV15	CATSRASGRDYNEQFF
TRBV7-9	CASTIAGVVDEQFF
TRBV10-3	CAISESQGVGYTF
TRBV6-1	CASRMSSGANVLTF